This T cell receptor (beta chain) was obtained from a study of blood T cell repertoires in COVID-19. CDR1 and CDR2 from the germline V gene are LNHDA and SQIVND (reference sequence). This CDR3 is 17 amino acids long. After removal of 2 bases from V and 0 bases from J, the junction contained 7 bases not matched to a gene. Clones were read by immunoSEQ multiplex PCR, and TCRdb kept only the in-frame ones, dropping some. The table lists about 120,000 clones, 60% to 85% of them singletons. This sequence originates from a man in his 70s with acute or convalescent COVID-19. This chain links TRBV19 with TRBJ1-3; 7 nucleotides agree with TRBD1. Sequencing used peripheral blood. DNA of the CDR3: TGTGCCAGTAGTATATGGGCAACAGGGGCCTCTGGAAACACCATATATTTT. Amino acids: CASSIWATGASGNTIYF.